A single sample gave rise to the 21 T cell receptor beta chains below, sequenced in a study of T cell changes during pregnancy in multiple sclerosis. This table comes from immunoSEQ multiplex PCR, and its TCRdb copy is limited to in-frame clones, with some not included. The sample holds around 60,000 clones, around 96% seen once. Sequenced material: CD8+ T cells from peripheral blood mononuclear cells, taken after pregnancy. The receptors derive from a female donor with multiple sclerosis, enrolled in a pregnancy study.

This clone appeared once. This chain links TRBV19 with TRBJ2-1; TRBD1 matches 9 bases. J lost 8 bases, V lost 5 bases, and 10 bases had no gene match. CDR1 and CDR2 from the germline V gene are LNHDA and SQIVND (reference sequence). The CDR3 contains 15 residues. CDR3 nucleotides: TGTGCCAGTAGTTCCCCGGGACAGGGTTTCTATGAGCAGTTCTTC. Amino acids: CASSSPGQGFYEQFF.

V usage is TRBV6-5 and J usage is TRBJ1-5; 7 bases line up with TRBD1. This CDR3 contains 14 residues. Germline CDR1 and CDR2: MNHEY and SVGAGI. J lost 4 bases, V lost 7 bases, and 7 bases had no gene match. CDR3 region: CASKNRGDNQPQHF. CDR3 DNA sequence: TGTGCCAGCAAAAACAGGGGCGATAATCAGCCCCAGCATTTT.

The gene calls are TRBV5-4 and TRBJ2-1; D is undetermined. The V and J ends lost 5 bases and 0 bases respectively, with 12 bases between them. Germline V CDR1 and CDR2: SGHNT, YYREEE (reference sequence). The CDR3 runs to 15 residues. Here the CDR3 DNA reads TGTGCCAGCAGGTCGGAGCAGCGCTCCTACAATGAGCAGTTCTTC. This encodes CASRSEQRSYNEQFF.

V usage is TRBV19 and J usage is TRBJ1-2; D may be TRBD1 (6 bases). CDR3 length equals 15 residues. Germline-derived CDR1 and CDR2 are LNHDA and SQIVND (reference sequence). Trimming stripped 1 base from V and 3 bases from J, with 12 bases between. The CDR3 DNA is TGTGCCAGTAGTATAGGTCAGACAGGACACTATGGCTACACCTTC. Its translation is CASSIGQTGHYGYTF.

The chain carries TRBV19 and TRBJ2-3, with TRBD1 identical over 12 bases. The CDR3 has 17 residues. V was clipped by 5 bases and J by 2 bases; unmatched bases: 8. CDR1 and CDR2 (germline): LNHDA, SQIVND (reference sequence). The CDR3 nucleotides read TGTGCCAGTAGTCAGGGGACAGGGGGCGCAAACACAGATACGCAGTATTTT. Translating it yields CASSQGTGGANTDTQYF.

This rearrangement joins TRBV28 to TRBJ2-7; 7 bases fit TRBD2. In germline, CDR1 is MDHEN, CDR2 SYDVKM. This CDR3 has 14 amino acids. V lost 4 bases and J lost 2; bases outside the gene matches: 5. The chain's CDR3 is CASSYERGAYEQYF. The CDR3 region has the DNA TGTGCCAGCAGTTACGAGCGGGGAGCCTACGAGCAGTACTTC.

This clone was seen once. The rearrangement joins TRBV27 to TRBJ2-1; 14 positions agree with TRBD2. Germline CDR1 is MNHEY and CDR2 is SMNVEV (reference sequence). CDR3 size: 16 residues. The trim removed 0 bases at V and 7 bases at J, leaving 2 bases unmatched. Here the CDR3 reads CASSLSGLAGVNEQFF. In DNA, the CDR3 is TGTGCCAGCAGTTTATCGGGACTAGCGGGAGTTAATGAGCAGTTCTTC.

This CDR3 is CASSLGGYDNYGYTF. Written as DNA, the CDR3 is TGTGCCAGCAGTTTGGGGGGGTATGATAACTATGGCTACACCTTC. The chain has TRBV27 and TRBJ1-2, with TRBD1 as a possible D gene (5 bases). Trimming took 3 bases from V and 1 from J, leaving 12 bases between them. The CDR3 is 15 amino acids. Germline V gene lookup returns CDR1 MNHEY and CDR2 SMNVEV (reference sequence).

The chain employs TRBV9 and TRBJ2-1; 12 bases map to TRBD2. Germline V gives CDR1 SGDLS, CDR2 YYNGEE. The CDR3 spans 16 residues. V shed 4 bases, J shed 4 bases, and the junction held 6 bases outside the gene matches. DNA of the CDR3: TGTGCCAGCAGCCAATACGGACTAGCGGGATACAATGAGCAGTTCTTC. Its protein is CASSQYGLAGYNEQFF.

This clone was detected only once. V is TRBV11-2 and J is TRBJ2-1; TRBD2 aligns across 8 bases. CDR3 length: 13 amino acids. With V trimmed by 10 bases and J by 9 bases, 11 bases remained unmatched. Germline V gives CDR1 SGHAT, CDR2 FQNNGV. This CDR3 is CATTGTRIGEQFF. CDR3 DNA: TGTGCCACGACCGGGACTAGGATCGGTGAGCAGTTCTTC. Filled out from reference TRBV11-2 and TRBJ2-1, the complete variable domain reads EAGVAQSPRYKIIEKRQSVAFWCNPISGHATLYWYQQILGQGPKLLIQFQNNGVVDDSQLPKDRFSAERLKGVDSTLKIQPAKLEDSAVYLCATTGTRIGEQFFGPGTRLTVL.

The chain employs TRBV27 and TRBJ2-1; maybe TRBD2 (5 bases). The CDR3 length is 14 residues. Germline assignment: CDR1 MNHEY and CDR2 SMNVEV (reference sequence). The germline V and J ends were trimmed by 6 bases and 14 bases, with 23 bases remaining between them. The CDR3 nucleotides are TGTGCCAGCAGCGGGGATGAAGGTCCAATGAGCGAGTTCTTC. Protein: CASSGDEGPMSEFF.

This chain links TRBV6-6 with TRBJ2-3; D perhaps matches TRBD1 (6 bases). Germline lookup yields CDR1 MNHNY and CDR2 SVGAGI (reference sequence). The ends were cut back, 2 bases at V and 5 bases at J, with 11 bases in the middle. The CDR3 contains 14 residues. In DNA, the CDR3 is TGTGCCAGCAGTTACGTGGCAGGGGTAGATACGCAGTATTTT. It is translated as CASSYVAGVDTQYF.

The V and J genes are TRBV15 and TRBJ2-5; perhaps TRBD1 as D (5 bases). The J call may be incorrect, as the DNA end agrees better with TRBJ2-7. CDR1 is LNHNV and CDR2 is YYDKDF in the germline V gene (reference sequence). The CDR3 extends over 14 amino acids. The CDR3 region is CATSRDRRAYEQYF. The CDR3 DNA reads TGTGCCACCAGCAGAGATCGCAGGGCCTACGAGCAGTACTTC.

V is TRBV23-1 and J is TRBJ2-7; TRBD1 is a possible D gene (6 bases). TRBV23-1 is annotated as an ORF whose role is uncertain. CDR3 length: 15 amino acids. Trimming stripped 4 bases from V and 3 bases from J, with 16 bases between. This chain's CDR3 is CASSPIDRPDYEQYF. DNA for the CDR3: TGCGCCAGCAGTCCAATCGACAGGCCCGACTACGAGCAGTACTTC.

This clone was observed once. The chain uses TRBV2 and TRBJ2-1; 14 bases match TRBD2. This CDR3 is 16 amino acids long. The J segment lost 8 bases and the V segment lost 1 base, leaving 4 bases of the junction unmatched. CDR1 SNHLY and CDR2 FYNNEI come from the germline V gene. CDR3 loop: CASSEGLAGGPYEQFF. CDR3 sequence (DNA): TGTGCCAGCAGTGAAGGACTAGCGGGAGGGCCCTATGAGCAGTTCTTC. The full variable domain, its missing parts supplied by reference TRBV2 and TRBJ2-1, is EPEVTQTPSHQVTQMGQEVILRCVPISNHLYFYWYRQILGQKVEFLVSFYNNEISEKSEIFDDQFSVERPDGSNFTLKIRSTKLEDSAMYFCASSEGLAGGPYEQFFGPGTRLTVL.

The genes are TRBV12-2 and TRBJ2-7; TRBD2 was called by the table and not checked on the DNA. TRBV12-2 is marked as a pseudogene. The CDR3 length is 16 residues. Here the CDR3 reads CASRSPWSGRSYEQYF. CDR3 nucleotide sequence: TGTGCAAGTCGCTCCCCGTGGAGCGGGAGGTCCTACGAGCAGTACTTC.

The chain has TRBV29-1 and TRBJ2-1; 14 bases match TRBD2. Per germline, CDR1 SQVTM and CDR2 ANQGSEA. The CDR3 totals 17 residues. With 3 bases clipped from V and 0 bases from J, the junction kept 4 bases outside the gene matches. Written as DNA, the CDR3 is TGCAGCGTTGAGGGACTAGCGGGAGCGGGCTCCTACAATGAGCAGTTCTTC. Translated: CSVEGLAGAGSYNEQFF.

The chain links TRBV27 to TRBJ1-5, with 7 bases that match TRBD1. After removal of 5 bases from V and 3 bases from J, the junction contained 4 bases not matched to a gene. The CDR3 is 14 amino acids. Germline lookup yields CDR1 MNHEY and CDR2 SMNVEV (reference sequence). CDR3 sequence reads: CASSLQGYNQPQHF. CDR3 sequence (DNA): TGTGCCAGCAGTCTACAGGGGTACAATCAGCCCCAGCATTTT.

The chain recombines TRBV19 with TRBJ2-7; 10 nucleotides align to TRBD2. CDR1 LNHDA and CDR2 SQIVND come from the germline V gene (reference sequence). J lost 0 bases, V lost 5 bases, and 1 base had no gene match. The CDR3 loop spans 14 amino acids. In nucleotides, the CDR3 is TGTGCCAGTAGTTGGACTAGCGGCTCCTACGAGCAGTACTTC. Translated, it gives CASSWTSGSYEQYF. Filled out from reference TRBV19 and TRBJ2-7, the complete variable domain reads DGGITQSPKYLFRKEGQNVTLSCEQNLNHDAMYWYRQDPGQGLRLIYYSQIVNDFQKGDIAEGYSVSREKKESFPLTVTSAQKNPTAFYLCASSWTSGSYEQYFGPGTRLTVT.

This chain links TRBV19 with TRBJ1-5; perhaps TRBD1 as D (6 bases). V lost 3 bases and J lost 4, with 13 bases in between. Germline V CDR1 and CDR2: LNHDA, SQIVND (reference sequence). The CDR3 has 15 amino acids. The CDR3, as DNA: TGTGCCAGTAGTATTTTTGGGACAAGAAATCAGCCCCAGCATTTT. Translating it yields CASSIFGTRNQPQHF.

The V call is TRBV9, the J call TRBJ2-2; 10 bases are a match to TRBD2. Germline trimming cut 0 bases from V and 8 bases from J; bases unmatched to any gene: 4. The CDR3 consists of 15 residues. The germline V gene has CDR1 SGDLS and CDR2 YYNGEE. DNA of the CDR3: TGTGCCAGCAGCGTAGAGCTAGCGGGAGAGGGGGAGCTGTTTTTT. Translation gives CASSVELAGEGELFF.